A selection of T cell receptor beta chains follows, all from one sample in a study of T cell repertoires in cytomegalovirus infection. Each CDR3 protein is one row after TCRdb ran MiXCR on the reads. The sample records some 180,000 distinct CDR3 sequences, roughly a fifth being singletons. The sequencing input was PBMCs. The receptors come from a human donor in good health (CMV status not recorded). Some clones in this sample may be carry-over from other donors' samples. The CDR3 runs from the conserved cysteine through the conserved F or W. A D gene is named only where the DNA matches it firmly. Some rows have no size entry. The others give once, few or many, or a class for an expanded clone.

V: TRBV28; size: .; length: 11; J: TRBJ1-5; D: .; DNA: TGTGCCAGCAGTTTTCAGGGTGAGGGGCATTTT; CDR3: CASSFQGEGHF
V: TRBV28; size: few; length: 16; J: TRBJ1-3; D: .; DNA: TGTGCCAGCACCGGTCCATCCGGGACACTTGGAAACACCATATATTTT; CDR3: CASTGPSGTLGNTIYF
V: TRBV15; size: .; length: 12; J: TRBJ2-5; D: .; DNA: TGTGCCACCAGCAGTCCTTGGGAGACCCAGTACTTC; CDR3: CATSSPWETQYF
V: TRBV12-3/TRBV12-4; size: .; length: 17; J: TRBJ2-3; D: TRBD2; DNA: TGTGCCAGCAGTCCGACACTTAGTGGGGGGGGTACAGATACGCAGTATTTT; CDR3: CASSPTLSGGGTDTQYF
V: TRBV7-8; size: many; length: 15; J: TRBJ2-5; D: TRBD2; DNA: TGTGCCAGCAGGGATTTGAGCGGGGCCCAAGAGACCCAGTACTTC; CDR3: CASRDLSGAQETQYF
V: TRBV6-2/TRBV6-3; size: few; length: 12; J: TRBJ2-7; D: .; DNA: TGTGCCAGCAGTTACCGCAGGCGTGAGCAGTACTTC; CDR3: CASSYRRREQYF
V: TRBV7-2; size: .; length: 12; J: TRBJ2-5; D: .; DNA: TGTGCCAGCAGCCCCACAACAGAGACCCAGTACTTC; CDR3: CASSPTTETQYF
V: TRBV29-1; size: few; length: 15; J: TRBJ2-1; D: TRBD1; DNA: TGCAGCGTTGAAGAACCGGGACAGGGGTGGAATGAGCAGTTCTTC; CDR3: CSVEEPGQGWNEQFF
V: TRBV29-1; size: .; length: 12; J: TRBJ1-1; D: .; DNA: TGCAGCGTTTCCCAGGCGAACACTGAAGCTTTCTTT; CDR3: CSVSQANTEAFF
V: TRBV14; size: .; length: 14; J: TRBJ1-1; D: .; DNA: TGTGCCAGCAGCCAGTCCCCGAGGGGCACTGAAGCTTTCTTT; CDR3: CASSQSPRGTEAFF
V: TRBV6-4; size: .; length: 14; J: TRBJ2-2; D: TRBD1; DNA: TGTGCCAGCAAGGGACAGGGGAACACCGGGGAGCTGTTTTTT; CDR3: CASKGQGNTGELFF
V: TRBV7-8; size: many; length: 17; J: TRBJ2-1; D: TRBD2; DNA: TGTGCCAGCAGCCAGACTAGCGGGAGCAGAGAATTGAATGAGCAGTTCTTC; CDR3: CASSQTSGSRELNEQFF
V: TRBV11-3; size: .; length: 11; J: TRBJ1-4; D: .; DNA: TGTGCCAGCAGCATCGGGGAAAAACTGTTTTTT; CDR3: CASSIGEKLFF
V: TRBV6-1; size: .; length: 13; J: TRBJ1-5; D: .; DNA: TGTGCCAGCAGTGCGTATTCTAATCAGCCCCAGCATTTT; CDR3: CASSAYSNQPQHF
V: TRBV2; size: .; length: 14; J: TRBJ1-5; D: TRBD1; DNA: TGTGCCAGCAGTGCTGGGACAGGGGGTCAGCCCCACCATTTT; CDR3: CASSAGTGGQPHHF
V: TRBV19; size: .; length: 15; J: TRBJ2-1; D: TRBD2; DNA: TGTGCCAGTAGCCTACTAGCGGGAGGGCCTCATGAGCAGTTCTTC; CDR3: CASSLLAGGPHEQFF
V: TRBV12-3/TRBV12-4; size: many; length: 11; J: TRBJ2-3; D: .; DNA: TGTGCCAGCAGCCTGGTGGATACGCAGTATTTT; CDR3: CASSLVDTQYF
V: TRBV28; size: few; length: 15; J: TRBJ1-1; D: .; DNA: TGTGCCAGCAAAACTATGGGACGACGGAACACTGAAGCTTTCTTT; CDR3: CASKTMGRRNTEAFF
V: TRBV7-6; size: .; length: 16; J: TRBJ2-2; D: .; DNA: TGTGCCAGCAGCTTAGCGAGGACAAAGTCCGCCGGGGAGCTGTTTTTT; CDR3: CASSLARTKSAGELFF
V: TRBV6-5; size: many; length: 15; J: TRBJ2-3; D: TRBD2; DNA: TGTGCCAGCAATCCTAGCGGGAGGCTCGGAGATACGCAGTATTTT; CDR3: CASNPSGRLGDTQYF
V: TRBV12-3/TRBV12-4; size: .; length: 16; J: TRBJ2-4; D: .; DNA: TGTGCCAGCAGTTTTGTCGCGGGAACGGCCAAAAACATTCAGTACTTC; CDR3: CASSFVAGTAKNIQYF
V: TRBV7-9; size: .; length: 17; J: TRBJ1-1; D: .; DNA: TGTGCCAGCAGCTTATACTTCGGGGTCTCGGGTGACACTGAAGCTTTCTTT; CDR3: CASSLYFGVSGDTEAFF
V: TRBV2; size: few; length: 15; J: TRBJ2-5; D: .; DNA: TGTGCCAGCAGTGATTTAGGGGGACAACAAGAGACCCAGTACTTC; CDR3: CASSDLGGQQETQYF
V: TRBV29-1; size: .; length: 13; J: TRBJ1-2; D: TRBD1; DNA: TGCAGCGTTGAGACAGGGACTAACTATGGCTACACCTTC; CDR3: CSVETGTNYGYTF
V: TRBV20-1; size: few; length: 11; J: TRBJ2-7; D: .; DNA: TGCAGCGGGGTCGGGGGCTACGAGCAGTACTTC; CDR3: CSGVGGYEQYF
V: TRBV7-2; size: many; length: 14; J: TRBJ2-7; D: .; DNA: TGTGCCAGCAGCTTAGCGAAGCCTAACTACGAGCAGTACTTC; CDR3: CASSLAKPNYEQYF
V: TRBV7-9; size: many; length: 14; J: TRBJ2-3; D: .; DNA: TGTGCCAGCAGTCTCGGGGACTCTGGAGATACGCAGTATTTT; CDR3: CASSLGDSGDTQYF
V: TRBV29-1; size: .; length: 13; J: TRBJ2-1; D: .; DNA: TGCAGCGACCGCGGGGGGACAGACGCTGAGCAGTTCTTC; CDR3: CSDRGGTDAEQFF
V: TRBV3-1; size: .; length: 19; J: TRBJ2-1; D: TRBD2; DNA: TGTGCCAGCAGCCAAGTAGTCCTAGCGGGAGGGCCTTCCGCCAATGAGCAGTTCTTC; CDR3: CASSQVVLAGGPSANEQFF
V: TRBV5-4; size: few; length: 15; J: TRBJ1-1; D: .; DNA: TGTGCCAGCAGCTTGGATGCCGGCGGAAACACTGAAGCTTTCTTT; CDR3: CASSLDAGGNTEAFF
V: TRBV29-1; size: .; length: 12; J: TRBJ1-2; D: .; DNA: TGCAGCGTTGGGTTTCTAGGTGATGGCTACACCTTC; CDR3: CSVGFLGDGYTF
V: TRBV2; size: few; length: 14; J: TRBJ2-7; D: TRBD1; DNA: TGTGCCAGCAGTGAACTTAACAGGGGATACGAGCAGTACTTC; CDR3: CASSELNRGYEQYF
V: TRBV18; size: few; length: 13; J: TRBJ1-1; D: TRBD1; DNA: TGTGCCAGCGTTAGGACAGGGGGAACTGAAGCTTTCTTT; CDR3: CASVRTGGTEAFF
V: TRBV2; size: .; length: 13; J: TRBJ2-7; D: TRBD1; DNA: TGTGCCAGCAGTGAAGCGCACAGGGGCGAGCAGTACTTC; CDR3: CASSEAHRGEQYF
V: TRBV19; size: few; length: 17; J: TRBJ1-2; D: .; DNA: TGTGCCAGTACCGGGGAAGGGGGTTCGCTTAATTTTTTTGGCTACACCTTC; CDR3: CASTGEGGSLNFFGYTF
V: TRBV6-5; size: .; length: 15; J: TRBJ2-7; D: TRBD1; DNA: TGTGCCAGCAGGAGGACAGGAGAACCCTCCTACGAGCAGTACTTC; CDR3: CASRRTGEPSYEQYF
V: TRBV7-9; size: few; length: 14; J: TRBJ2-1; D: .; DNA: TGTGCCAGTCATGGAGGGTACCCCTACAATGAGCAGTTCTTC; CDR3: CASHGGYPYNEQFF
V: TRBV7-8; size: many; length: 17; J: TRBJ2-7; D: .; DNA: TGTGCCAGCAGCTTAGCGTCAGGGGGACTATTCTCGGCCGAGCAGTACTTC; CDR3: CASSLASGGLFSAEQYF
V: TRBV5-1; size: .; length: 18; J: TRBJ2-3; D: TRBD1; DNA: TGCGCCAGCAGCCCCCAACGACGACAGGGGGCAGGGACAGATACGCAGTATTTT; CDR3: CASSPQRRQGAGTDTQYF
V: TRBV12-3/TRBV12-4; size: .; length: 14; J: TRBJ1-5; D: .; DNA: TGTGCCAGCACCTTACGGGGAGAAAGGCAGCCCCAGCATTTT; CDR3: CASTLRGERQPQHF
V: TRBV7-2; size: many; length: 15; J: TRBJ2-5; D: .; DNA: TGTGCCAGCAGCTTAGGAGGGAGACTCCAAGAGACCCAGTACTTC; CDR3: CASSLGGRLQETQYF
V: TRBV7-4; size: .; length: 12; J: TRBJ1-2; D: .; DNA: TGTGCCAGCAGCTTAGATAAGGGAGGCTACACCTTC; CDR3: CASSLDKGGYTF
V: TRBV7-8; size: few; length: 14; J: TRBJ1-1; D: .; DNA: TGTGCCAGCAGCCTACCACAGGGATCCACTGAAGCTTTCTTT; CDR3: CASSLPQGSTEAFF
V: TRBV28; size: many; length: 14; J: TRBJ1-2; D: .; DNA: TGTGCCAGCAGTTTAATGGGTAATACCTATGGCTACACCTTC; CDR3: CASSLMGNTYGYTF
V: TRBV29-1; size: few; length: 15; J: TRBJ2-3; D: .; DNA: TGCAGCGTTGATCTTGGGGGAGCGGCCACAGATACGCAGTATTTT; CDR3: CSVDLGGAATDTQYF
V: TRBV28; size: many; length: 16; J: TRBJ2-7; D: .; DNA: TGTGCCAGCAGTTTTTTTAGCGCAAGATACTCCTACGAGCAGTACTTC; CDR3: CASSFFSARYSYEQYF
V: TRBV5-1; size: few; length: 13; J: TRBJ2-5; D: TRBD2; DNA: TGCGCCAGCAGCTTGGTTAGCGGGAGGACCCAGTACTTC; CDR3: CASSLVSGRTQYF
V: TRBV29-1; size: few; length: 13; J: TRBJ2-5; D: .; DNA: TGCAGCGTTTTCCGGAACGGGGTGGGGACCCAGTACTTC; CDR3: CSVFRNGVGTQYF
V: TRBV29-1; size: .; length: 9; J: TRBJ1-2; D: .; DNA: TGCAGCGTCGCTCCGAGCTACACCTTC; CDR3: CSVAPSYTF
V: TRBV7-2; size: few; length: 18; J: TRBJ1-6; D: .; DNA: TGTGCCAGCAGCGAGCGTGGACACCAACAATCCTATAATTCACCCCTCCACTTT; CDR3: CASSERGHQQSYNSPLHF